Following are 18 T cell receptor beta chains from one sample sequenced in a study of blood T cell repertoires in COVID-19 (dated by TCRdb to 2020 to 2021). The library was built by means of the immunoSEQ multiplex PCR assay. What TCRdb holds here is the immuneACCESS table cut down to in-frame rearrangements. Part of the clones is not present; checked against another copy, under half of the missing clones reflect an unresolved V gene, and the others are unexplained. In all, the sample holds about 240,000 clones, and around four fifths of those were seen once. The biggest ten clones account for about an eighth of the sample. The specimen sequenced was peripheral blood. The source of these receptors is a woman aged 55-70 years with active or convalescent COVID-19.

V and J are TRBV25-1 and TRBJ2-1; weak D call: TRBD1 (6 bases). The ends were cut back, 1 base at V and 0 bases at J, with 13 bases in the middle. This CDR3 spans 17 amino acids. Germline CDR1 MGHDK, CDR2 SYGVNS. The CDR3 sequence: CASSEWGRLSSYNEQFF. The CDR3 region has the DNA TGTGCCAGCAGTGAATGGGGGCGGTTGAGCTCCTACAATGAGCAGTTCTTC.

The V gene is TRBV6-6, the J gene TRBJ1-1; no clear D gene. The CDR3 totals 12 residues. Germline V lookup: CDR1 MNHNY, CDR2 SVGAGI (reference sequence). Trimming stripped 3 bases from V and 5 bases from J, with 7 bases between. CDR3: CASSYSVTEAFF. In DNA, the CDR3 is TGTGCCAGCAGTTATAGCGTTACTGAAGCTTTCTTT.

The chain carries TRBV5-1 and TRBJ1-2; TRBD1 matches at 10 bases. The CDR3 spans 20 residues. J lost 2 bases, V lost 0 bases, and 16 bases had no gene match. CDR1 and CDR2 from the germline V gene are SGHRS and YFSETQ. The CDR3 DNA reads as TGCGCCAGCAGCTTGGAATGGGGCGACGGGACAGGGGTAACAAACTATGGCTACACCTTC. Translation gives CASSLEWGDGTGVTNYGYTF.

The chain is built from TRBV6-2 or TRBV6-3 and TRBJ1-1; D uncertain. Germline assignment: CDR1 MNHEY and CDR2 SVGEGT. This CDR3 contains 13 residues. Trimming left V 2 bases short and J 6 bases short, with 10 bases between. The CDR3 loop reads CASSYGGTSEAFF. Written as DNA, the CDR3 is TGTGCCAGCAGTTACGGCGGCACCTCTGAAGCTTTCTTT.

The rearrangement uses TRBV4-2 and TRBJ2-7, with D tentatively TRBD1 (5 bases). Germline CDR1 LGHNA, CDR2 YNFKEQ. Trimming removed 1 base from V and 5 bases from J, with 15 bases in between. This CDR3 contains 15 residues. Here the CDR3 DNA reads TGTGCCAGCAGCCAAGTGGGGCAGCAGGGCCACGAGCAGTACTTC. Its translation: CASSQVGQQGHEQYF.

This clone was counted only a few times. This chain connects TRBV7-8 to TRBJ2-5; 7 bases match TRBD2. This CDR3 has 15 amino acids. CDR1 is SGHVS and CDR2 is FQNEAQ in the germline V gene. Trimming removed 10 bases from V and 4 bases from J; junction bases left unmatched: 15. CDR3 bases: TGTGCCACCCAGTCCCTTCGGGGGGTCGGAGAGACCCAGTACTTC. Translated, it gives CATQSLRGVGETQYF.

The rearrangement uses TRBV6-5 and TRBJ1-2; possible D gene TRBD1, 5 bases. Trimming removed 8 bases from V and 0 bases from J, with 16 bases in between. The CDR3 spans 15 residues. Germline CDR1 and CDR2: MNHEY and SVGAGI. CDR3 residues: CASLERDGANYGYTF. CDR3 nucleotides: TGTGCCAGCCTCGAGCGGGACGGGGCTAACTATGGCTACACCTTC.

The chain employs TRBV30 and TRBJ2-5, with 15 bases lining up with TRBD2. The CDR3 is 15 residues long. V shed 3 bases and J 5 bases; nucleotides not matched to a gene: 4. The germline V gene encodes CDR1 GTSNPN and CDR2 SVGIG (reference sequence). CDR3 bases: TGTGCCTGGAGCCGGACTAGCGGGGGGGCCGAGACCCAGTACTTC. This gives the protein CAWSRTSGGAETQYF.

V is TRBV3-1 (or the pseudogene TRBV3-2) and J is TRBJ2-1; 12 bases map to TRBD2. The junction had 6 bases not matched to a gene; V was cut back by 5 bases and J by 16 bases. The CDR3 extends over 12 amino acids. Germline assignment: CDR1 LGHDT and CDR2 YNNKEL (reference sequence). CDR3 sequence (DNA): TGTGCCAGCAGCACCCAACTAGCGGGGGGATTCTTC. Protein product: CASSTQLAGGFF.

The J gene is TRBJ2-5, the V gene TRBV6-6; TRBD1 matches 7 bases. From germline, CDR1 is MNHNY and CDR2 SVGAGI (reference sequence). CDR3 length: 15 amino acids. The ends lost 5 bases at V and 5 bases at J; junction bases unmatched: 11. The CDR3, as DNA: TGTGCCAGCAGTCCCCACTTGACAGGGCAGGAGACCCAGTACTTC. The encoded protein is CASSPHLTGQETQYF.

J is TRBJ1-1 and V is TRBV18; maybe TRBD1 (5 bases). The germline CDR1 and CDR2 sequences are KGHSH and LQKENI. CDR3 length: 15 amino acids. V was shortened by 6 bases and J by 1 base, with 15 bases between the two germline ends. As DNA, the CDR3 is TGTGCCAGCTCTTTCCTAGACAGCTCGAACACTGAAGCTTTCTTT. It translates to CASSFLDSSNTEAFF.

This chain connects TRBV6-5 to TRBJ1-1; D perhaps matches TRBD1 (5 bases). This CDR3 comprises 14 residues. Trimming pared 8 bases from V and 2 bases from J, leaving 15 bases between. Germline V lookup: CDR1 MNHEY, CDR2 SVGAGI. The CDR3 sequence is CASLPPQGNTEAFF. CDR3 coding DNA: TGTGCCAGCCTCCCCCCCCAGGGAAACACTGAAGCTTTCTTT.

The chain carries TRBV6-2 or TRBV6-3 and TRBJ1-5, with 8 bases that match TRBD1. The CDR3 contains 15 residues. Germline CDR1 is MNHEY and CDR2 is SVGEGT. V shed 4 bases and J 3 bases; nucleotides not matched to a gene: 5. CDR3 sequence reads: CASSFRRGPNQPQHF. The CDR3 DNA follows: TGTGCCAGCAGTTTCCGCAGGGGGCCCAATCAGCCCCAGCATTTT.

The chain couples TRBV6-5 to TRBJ2-5; no firm D call. Germline V gene sequence: CDR1 MNHEY, CDR2 SVGAGI. Trimming removed 7 bases at V and 5 bases at J, with 17 bases between. CDR3 length: 14 amino acids. The CDR3 sequence is CASNTGSPPETQYF. DNA for the CDR3: TGTGCCAGCAACACCGGGTCTCCTCCGGAGACCCAGTACTTC.

The chain couples TRBV5-1 to TRBJ1-1; no clear D. Germline CDR1 SGHRS, CDR2 YFSETQ. With 0 bases removed from V and 4 bases from J, the gap between germline ends came to 10 bases. This CDR3 comprises 14 residues. CDR3 in DNA: TGCGCCAGCAGCTTGGTGGCTAGCAGCACTGAAGCTTTCTTT. It is translated as CASSLVASSTEAFF.

This clone has only one observation. This chain links TRBV6-2 or TRBV6-3 with TRBJ2-5; 10 bases are a match to TRBD1. V lost 5 bases and J lost 2; bases outside the gene matches: 17. This CDR3 comprises 19 residues. The germline CDR1 and CDR2 sequences are MNHEY and SVGEGT. CDR3 region: CASSRDRGRHPARQETQYF. The CDR3 nucleotides are TGTGCCAGCAGTAGGGACAGGGGACGCCATCCTGCTCGACAAGAGACCCAGTACTTC.

The rearrangement joins TRBV4-1 to TRBJ2-3, with D perhaps TRBD2 (6 bases). The length of the CDR3 is 16 residues. Germline-derived CDR1 and CDR2 are MGHRA and YSYEKL. V lost 1 base, J lost 0 bases, and 11 bases lay in between. The CDR3, as DNA: TGCGCCAGCAGCCAAGCGGGACTCCTTAGCACAGATACGCAGTATTTT. Its translation is CASSQAGLLSTDTQYF.

This chain links TRBV15 with TRBJ1-2; the D is unclear. Germline loops: CDR1 LNHNV, CDR2 YYDKDF (reference sequence). The CDR3 length is 13 residues. The V end lost 0 bases, the J end lost 2 bases, and 4 bases lay between the germline ends. CDR3 sequence (DNA): TGTGCCACCAGCAGAGACCGGAACTATGGCTACACCTTC. This codes for CATSRDRNYGYTF. The full variable domain, in which reference TRBV15 and TRBJ1-2 provide the parts outside the CDR3, is DAMVIQNPRYQVTQFGKPVTLSCSQTLNHNVMYWYQQKSSQAPKLLFHYYDKDFNNEADTPDNFQSRRPNTSFCFLDIRSPGLGDTAMYLCATSRDRNYGYTFGSGTRLTVV.